Its frequency marks the clone carrying this TCR beta chain as medium-sized. What it recognizes is unknown. Tens of thousands of genome equivalents of blood DNA were amplified for TRB. TRB rearrangements were amplified by touch-down multiplex PCR with mixed TRB-A/B primers. TCRdb reprocessed the multiplex PCR reads and keeps a single row for each CDR3 protein, giving no DNA. This table holds under 8,000 distinct CDR3 sequences. In germline, CDR1 is MNHNS, CDR2 SASEGT. The CDR3 runs to 16 residues. These data come from a study of T cell clusters in autoimmune cytopenias. Across the study: Healthy donor controls had a mean age of about 50 years and median age of about 60 years. Broader study findings: Healthy donors had around 3.1-fold more exclusive TRB clusters than active autoimmune hepatitis patients.

These data are also associated with another study on T cell repertoires in aging, cancer and after chemotherapy. This second study says: Six age groups, ranging from 30 or younger to 70 or older, included the donors.

The clonotype comes from a human donor in good health. Sequencing was carried out using peripheral blood. This sequence joins TRBV6-1 and TRBJ1-5; TCRdb reports TRBD1, a call that lacks DNA to check it against. CDR3 sequence: CASGVWRTVVNQPQHF.